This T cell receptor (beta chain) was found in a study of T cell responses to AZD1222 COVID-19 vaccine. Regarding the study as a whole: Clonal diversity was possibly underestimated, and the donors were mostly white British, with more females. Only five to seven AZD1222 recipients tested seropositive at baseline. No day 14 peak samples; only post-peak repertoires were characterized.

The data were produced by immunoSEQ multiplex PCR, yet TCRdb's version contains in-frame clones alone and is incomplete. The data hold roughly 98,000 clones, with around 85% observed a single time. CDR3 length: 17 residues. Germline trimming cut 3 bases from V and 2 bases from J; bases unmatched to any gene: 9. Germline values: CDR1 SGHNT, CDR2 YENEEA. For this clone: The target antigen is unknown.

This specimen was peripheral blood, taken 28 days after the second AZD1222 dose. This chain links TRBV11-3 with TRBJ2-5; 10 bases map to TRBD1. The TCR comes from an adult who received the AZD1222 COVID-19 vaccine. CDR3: CASSLGTGAGLQETQYF. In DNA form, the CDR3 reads TGTGCCAGCAGCTTGGGGACAGGGGCCGGACTACAAGAGACCCAGTACTTC.